These 26 T cell receptor beta chains were all obtained from the same sample, sequenced in a study of read filtering for tumor transcriptome and immune sequencing. Molecular barcoded adaptors covering alpha/delta and beta/gamma chains were used on approximately 400 ng RNA. TCRdb re-called the reads with MiXCR, one entry per CDR3 protein. Of about 46,000 distinct CDR3 sequences detected, roughly a fifth appear once; the ten largest clones hold less than 45%. Sequenced input: a population of CD138-negative cells sorted from bone marrow. The receptors here all came from a donor aged 40 or older with multiple myeloma.

The table lists this clonotype with many counts. The chain carries TRBV19 and TRBJ2-1; a possible D gene is TRBD1 (6 bases). Germline V CDR1 and CDR2: LNHDA, SQIVND (reference sequence). V lost 3 bases and J 6 bases, leaving 15 bases between the germline ends. The CDR3 extends over 15 amino acids. The CDR3 bases are TGTGCCAGTAGTATCGGAAGGGGGTTGGGCAATGAGCAGTTCTTC. Translated, it gives CASSIGRGLGNEQFF.

Note on this clonotype: This is likely a read error, given that the CDR3 carries no conserved phenylalanine or tryptophan at its end. CDR3 DNA sequence: TGTGCCAGCGGTTACTACCCTGACAGGGACACCGGGGAGCTGTTTTCT. It yields the protein CASGYYPDRDTGELFS. This chain connects TRBV6-2 or TRBV6-3 to TRBJ2-2; 7 positions match TRBD1. CDR1 and CDR2 from the germline V gene are MNHEY and SVGEGT. The CDR3 has 16 amino acids.

This clonotype has a single count. This could be a read error, since a much larger clone is one nucleotide away. The chain joins TRBV12-3 or TRBV12-4 to TRBJ1-6; 7 positions agree with TRBD1. V dropped 6 bases and J dropped 12; count of bases not matched to a gene: 8. This CDR3 spans 13 amino acids. Written as DNA, the CDR3 is TGTGCCAGCAGCCCTGGGACAGATTTACCCCTCCACTTT. Protein product: CASSPGTDLPLHF.

The sample holds many counts of this clonotype. The rearrangement uses TRBV12-3 or TRBV12-4 and TRBJ2-1; 8 bases line up with TRBD2. The junction had 12 bases not matched to a gene; V was cut back by 3 bases and J by 8 bases. This CDR3 is 16 amino acids long. CDR3 bases: TGTGCCAGCAGTTTTCGGGCGGGAGGTTTTTACGATGAGCAGTTCTTC. Amino acid sequence: CASSFRAGGFYDEQFF.

This clonotype was found many times. This chain joins TRBV11-2 and TRBJ2-1; TRBD2 matches 8 bases. The CDR3 is 15 amino acids. Looked up from germline, CDR1 is SGHAT and CDR2 is FQNNGV. V trimming: 1 base; J trimming: 4 bases; junction bases outside the gene matches: 3. CDR3 residues: CASSLGLAIYNEQFF. DNA of the CDR3: TGTGCCAGCAGCTTAGGACTAGCGATTTACAATGAGCAGTTCTTC. Looking up the rest from reference TRBV11-2 and TRBJ2-1 gives the full variable domain: EAGVAQSPRYKIIEKRQSVAFWCNPISGHATLYWYQQILGQGPKLLIQFQNNGVVDDSQLPKDRFSAERLKGVDSTLKIQPAKLEDSAVYLCASSLGLAIYNEQFFGPGTRLTVL.

By share of the sample, this clonotype is medium-sized. V gene TRBV3-1 combines with J gene TRBJ2-1; 7 bases fit TRBD2. CDR1 and CDR2 (germline): LGHDT, YNNKEL (reference sequence). Germline trimming cut 0 bases from V and 2 bases from J; bases unmatched to any gene: 7. The CDR3 is made up of 17 amino acids. The CDR3, as DNA: TGTGCCAGCAGCCAAGACATAGCGGGTTTGCCCTACAATGAGCAGTTCTTC. Translating it yields CASSQDIAGLPYNEQFF.

This clonotype appeared many times. This rearrangement joins TRBV20-1 to TRBJ2-1; D possibly uses TRBD1 or TRBD2 (5 bases each). Germline values: CDR1 DFQATT, CDR2 SNEGSKA (reference sequence). Trimming cost V 3 bases and J 9 bases, with 18 bases left between them. The CDR3 sequence is 14 residues long. In DNA form, the CDR3 reads TGCAGTGCTAGGGGGCGGGCGGTCGTCGGTGAGCAGTTCTTC. It translates to CSARGRAVVGEQFF.

The chain links TRBV27 to TRBJ1-1, with TRBD1 identical over 9 bases. This CDR3 contains 13 residues. J gave up 1 base and V 8 bases, and 2 bases lay outside the gene matches. Per germline, CDR1 MNHEY and CDR2 SMNVEV (reference sequence). The CDR3 coding sequence is TGTGCCAGCCTGGGACAGGGGAACACTGAAGCTTTCTTT. Its translation is CASLGQGNTEAFF.

The chain is built from TRBV4-1 and TRBJ1-2; 9 positions agree with TRBD1. CDR1 is MGHRA, CDR2 YSYEKL, per germline. V trimming: 3 bases; J trimming: 8 bases; junction bases outside the gene matches: 10. This CDR3 is 15 amino acids long. The DNA of the CDR3 is TGCGCCAGCAGCCAGGTTCACAGGGGGCGCCGGGGCTACACCTTC. Translating gives CASSQVHRGRRGYTF.

In this sample, this clonotype turned up many times. The genes are TRBV6-2 or TRBV6-3 and TRBJ2-5; D might be TRBD1 (5 bases). Trimming stripped 6 bases from V and 1 base from J, with 21 bases between. The CDR3 is 17 amino acids. Germline CDR1 MNHEY, CDR2 SVGEGT. CDR3 sequence: CASSPIGRGISQETQYF. CDR3 DNA: TGTGCCAGCAGCCCAATCGGTAGGGGTATCAGCCAAGAGACCCAGTACTTC.

A word on this clonotype: Compared with germline, one end of the junction differs, possibly owing to a read error. This chain joins TRBV20-1 and TRBJ2-1, with 14 bases matching TRBD2. Germline lookup yields CDR1 DFQATT and CDR2 SNEGSKA (reference sequence). The length of the CDR3 is 15 residues. CDR3: CSARQTSGRVDEQFF. The CDR3 region has the DNA TGCAGCGCTAGACAGACTAGCGGGAGGGTAGATGAGCAGTTCTTC.

This clonotype was recorded many times. V is TRBV24-1 and J is TRBJ2-2; D gene ambiguous. Germline CDR1 reads KGHDR; CDR2 reads SFDVKD. There are 13 residues in the CDR3. Trimming took off 4 bases at V and 6 bases at J, with 8 bases between the two ends. CDR3 residues: CATSERGPGELFF. The CDR3 DNA is TGTGCCACCAGTGAGAGAGGACCCGGGGAGCTGTTTTTT.

This clonotype was detected many times. The V and J genes are TRBV27 and TRBJ1-1; D may be TRBD1 (5 bases). Looked up from germline, CDR1 is MNHEY and CDR2 is SMNVEV (reference sequence). Trimming pared 4 bases from V and 6 bases from J, leaving 9 bases between. This CDR3 is 12 amino acids long. The CDR3 sequence is CASSYRGAEAFF. CDR3 nucleotide sequence: TGTGCCAGCAGTTACCGGGGGGCTGAAGCTTTCTTT.

A note on this clonotype: Just one base apart from a much larger clone, this may be a read error. V usage is TRBV3-1 and J usage is TRBJ2-1, with 8 positions matching TRBD2. The CDR3 loop spans 15 amino acids. Per the germline V gene, CDR1 is LGHDT and CDR2 is YNNKEL (reference sequence). The CDR3 DNA reads TGTGCCGGCAGCCAAGAGAATAGCGGGATCAATGAGCTGTTCTTC. As protein: CAGSQENSGINELFF.

On this clonotype itself: A single base separates this from a much larger clone, so it may be a read error. This rearrangement joins TRBV5-4 to TRBJ2-1, with D possibly matching TRBD1 (6 bases). The CDR3 extends over 12 amino acids. Germline-derived CDR1 and CDR2 are SGHNT and YYREEE (reference sequence). Deletions cut 6 bases from V and 9 bases from J, with 13 bases between. The CDR3 here is CASIPQGFEQFF. The CDR3 bases are TGTGCCAGCATCCCTCAGGGGTTTGAGCAGTTCTTC.

Details on this clonotype: A read error may explain this, as a much larger clone is one base away. The chain couples TRBV6-5 to TRBJ2-3; the D is unclear. The CDR3 totals 13 residues. With 5 bases removed from V and 4 bases from J, the gap between germline ends came to 10 bases. Germline lookup yields CDR1 MNHEY and CDR2 SVGAGI. The CDR3 sequence is CASSPRFSDTQYF. The CDR3 DNA reads as TGTGCCAGCAGTCCAAGGTTTTCAGATACGCAGTATTTT.

In its sample, this clonotype was seen a few times. The CDR3 protein is CSAPGGAISYGYTF. In DNA form, the CDR3 reads TGCAGTGCTCCAGGGGGCGCGATTAGCTATGGCTACACCTTC. The chain carries TRBV20-1 and TRBJ1-2, with TRBD1 matching over 8 bases. The CDR3 consists of 14 residues. CDR1 and CDR2 from the germline V gene are DFQATT and SNEGSKA (reference sequence). V lost 5 bases and J lost 4; bases outside the gene matches: 9.

This clonotype was observed many times. V usage is TRBV5-1 and J usage is TRBJ1-1; possible D gene TRBD1, 6 bases. The ends were cut back, 5 bases at V and 4 bases at J, with 9 bases in the middle. There are 12 residues in the CDR3. CDR1 is SGHRS, CDR2 YFSETQ, per germline. CDR3 protein: CASRQGPTEAFF. In DNA, the CDR3 is TGCGCCAGCAGACAGGGTCCCACTGAAGCTTTCTTT. The full variable domain, with the rest looked up from reference TRBV5-1 and TRBJ1-1, is KAGVTQTPRYLIKTRGQQVTLSCSPISGHRSVSWYQQTPGQGLQFLFEYFSETQRNKGNFPGRFSGRQFSNSRSEMNVSTLELGDSALYLCASRQGPTEAFFGQGTRLTVV.

About this clonotype: A read error is possible here, since a much larger clone lies one base away. The chain employs TRBV4-2 and TRBJ2-1; D uncertain. The CDR3 is 13 amino acids. Deletions cut 1 base from V and 11 bases from J, with 12 bases between. CDR1 is LGHNA and CDR2 is YNFKEQ in the germline V gene. In nucleotides, the CDR3 is TGTGCCAGCAGCCAAGCGGCTACTAATAAGCAGTTCTTC. Its protein is CASSQAATNKQFF.

The table lists this clonotype with many counts. V is TRBV11-2 and J is TRBJ1-2; a weak D match, TRBD1 (6 bases). This CDR3 region has 15 residues. Trimming shortened V by 4 bases and J by 3 bases, and 15 bases separated the two germline ends. CDR1 is SGHAT and CDR2 is FQNNGV in the germline V gene. Written as DNA, the CDR3 is TGTGCCAGCAGCTCCCCGGACAGACCCCACTATGGCTACACCTTC. Translation: CASSSPDRPHYGYTF.

This clonotype was observed a single time. A read error may explain this, as a much larger clone is one base away. Since no conserved phenylalanine or tryptophan closes the CDR3, a read error is the likely cause. The chain combines TRBV6-6 with TRBJ2-1, with D uncertain. V lost 5 bases and J 6 bases, leaving 8 bases between the germline ends. CDR1 and CDR2 from the germline V gene are MNHNY and SVGAGI (reference sequence). This CDR3 spans 12 amino acids. CDR3 sequence reads: CASSTGVNEQFL. Written as DNA, the CDR3 is TGTGCCAGCAGTACTGGGGTCAATGAGCAGTTCCTC.

The chain combines TRBV20-1 with TRBJ2-3, with 11 bases aligning to TRBD2. The junction had 5 bases not matched to a gene; V was cut back by 5 bases and J by 4 bases. The CDR3 has 14 residues. Germline V gives CDR1 DFQATT, CDR2 SNEGSKA (reference sequence). The CDR3 nucleotides are TGCAGTGCTCCCGGGACTAGCGGTGCAGATACGCAGTATTTT. It is translated as CSAPGTSGADTQYF.

This clonotype was seen at least ten times. The chain uses TRBV5-1 and TRBJ1-1; D possibly corresponds to TRBD1 (6 bases). The CDR3 extends over 13 amino acids. Trimming removed 5 bases at V and 4 bases at J, with 12 bases between. Germline CDR1 SGHRS, CDR2 YFSETQ. CDR3 amino acids: CASSPGVGTEAFF. The CDR3 DNA reads TGCGCCAGCAGTCCAGGGGTGGGCACTGAAGCTTTCTTT.

The chain joins TRBV19 to TRBJ1-5; possible D gene TRBD1, 6 bases. The CDR3 extends over 16 amino acids. The germline V gene encodes CDR1 LNHDA and CDR2 SQIVND (reference sequence). V was clipped by 4 bases and J by 4 bases, with 17 bases between them. DNA of the CDR3: TGTGCCAGTAGTAGGGGAAATCAGGGGTGGAATCAGCCCCAGCATTTT. Amino acids: CASSRGNQGWNQPQHF.

CDR3 amino acids: CASSGTLSSYNEQFF. CDR3 bases: TGTGCCAGCAGTGGGACGCTGAGCTCCTACAATGAGCAGTTCTTC. The V call is TRBV12-3 or TRBV12-4, the J call TRBJ2-1; either TRBD1 or TRBD2 may fit D (5 bases each). This CDR3 contains 15 residues. The V and J ends lost 5 bases and 0 bases respectively, with 11 bases between them.

Of note for this clonotype: A much more abundant neighbour one base away suggests this may be a read error. The V and J genes are TRBV20-1 and TRBJ1-1; 7 bases line up with TRBD1. V dropped 5 bases and J dropped 0; count of bases not matched to a gene: 9. Germline values: CDR1 DFQATT, CDR2 SNEGSKA (reference sequence). The CDR3 is 15 amino acids. The CDR3 loop reads CSAGPGQLMNTEAFF. The CDR3 nucleotides are TGCAGTGCTGGACCGGGACAGCTCATGAACACTGAAGCTTTCTTT.